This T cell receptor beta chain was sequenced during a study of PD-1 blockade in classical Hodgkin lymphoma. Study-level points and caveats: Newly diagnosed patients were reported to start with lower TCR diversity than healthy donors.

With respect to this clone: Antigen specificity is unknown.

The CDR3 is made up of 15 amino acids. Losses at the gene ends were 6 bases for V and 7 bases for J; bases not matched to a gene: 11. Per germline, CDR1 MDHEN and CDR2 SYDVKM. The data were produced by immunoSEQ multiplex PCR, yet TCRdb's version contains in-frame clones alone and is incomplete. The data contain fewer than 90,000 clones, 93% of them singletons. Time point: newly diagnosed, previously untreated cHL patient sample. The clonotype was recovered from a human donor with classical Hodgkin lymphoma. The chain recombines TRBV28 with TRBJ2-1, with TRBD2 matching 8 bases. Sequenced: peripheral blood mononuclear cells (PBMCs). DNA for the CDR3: TGTGCCAGCAGCTCCCTCTCGGGAGGGAGGAATGAGCAGTTCTTC. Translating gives CASSSLSGGRNEQFF.